The rows below give T cell receptor beta chains drawn from one sample of a study of radiotherapy plus CTLA-4 blockade in lung cancer. Sequencing used immunoSEQ multiplex PCR; TCRdb keeps in-frame clones, though not all of them. The table has tens of thousands of clones, 70% to 85% seen once. The source was peripheral blood, collected from a patient treated with radiotherapy plus ipilimumab. The receptors were sampled from a human donor with non-small cell lung cancer who had a partial response to radiotherapy plus ipilimumab. Both conserved end residues are part of each CDR3. A D gene is named only where the DNA matches it firmly. Where a row states a size, it is once, few, many or the class of an expanded clone; other rows omit it.

abundance	d_gene	v_gene	j_gene	len	CDR3nt	CDR3aa
-	-	TRBV18	TRBJ1-6	15	TGTGCCAGCTCACGATCGGGAGAAAATAATTCACCCCTCCACTTT	CASSRSGENNSPLHF
-	TRBD1	TRBV6-1	TRBJ2-7	13	TGTGCCAGCAAACAGACAGGGAGCTACGAGCAGTACTTC	CASKQTGSYEQYF
-	-	TRBV6-1	TRBJ2-7	13	TGTGCCAGCAGCGAAGGGTGGCTCACCAATATACACTTC	CASSEGWLTNIHF
-	-	TRBV11-2	TRBJ2-1	13	TGTGCCAGCAGCCACCAGGGGCGGAATGAGCAGTTCTTC	CASSHQGRNEQFF
few	TRBD2	TRBV5-1	TRBJ2-2	14	TGCGCCAGCAGCCGAGGACTAGACACCGGGGAGCTGTTTTTT	CASSRGLDTGELFF
-	-	TRBV11-2	TRBJ2-2	13	TGTGCCAGCAGTTGGGCTGGCACCGGGGAGCTGTTTTTT	CASSWAGTGELFF
-	TRBD1	TRBV13	TRBJ2-1	16	TGTGCCAGCAGCCGAGAGTGGACAGGGATTTACAATGAGCAGTTCTTC	CASSREWTGIYNEQFF
-	TRBD1	TRBV29-1	TRBJ2-2	14	TGCAGCGCCGACAGGGGTTCGAACACCGGGGAGCTGTTTTTT	CSADRGSNTGELFF
-	TRBD1	TRBV27	TRBJ1-3	17	TGTGCCAGCAGTTCGTCCGGGACAGGGGTCTACGGAAACACCATATATTTT	CASSSSGTGVYGNTIYF
-	-	TRBV6-1	TRBJ2-1	15	TGTGCCAGCAGTGATCGGGGGAGCTCCTACAATGAGCAGTTCTTC	CASSDRGSSYNEQFF
-	-	TRBV30	TRBJ1-6	14	TGTGCCTGGAGCGCCGGATCGGGAGTCGAGACCCTCCACTTT	CAWSAGSGVETLHF
-	TRBD2	TRBV7-3	TRBJ2-1	15	TGTGCCAGCAGCTTAAGCCCTAGCGGGAACAATGAGCAGTTCTTC	CASSLSPSGNNEQFF
-	TRBD2	TRBV7-9	TRBJ2-3	15	TGTGCCAGCAGCTTGGGACTAGCGGGCACAGATACGCAGTATTTT	CASSLGLAGTDTQYF
-	-	TRBV6-5	TRBJ2-1	14	TGTGCCAGCAGTCGGGATTATCCCTACAATGAGCAGTTCTTC	CASSRDYPYNEQFF
-	TRBD2	TRBV7-6	TRBJ2-5	15	TGTGCCAGCAGCCCTCAGCGGGGGGCCCAAGAGACCCAGTACTTC	CASSPQRGAQETQYF
few	-	TRBV29-1	TRBJ1-1	13	TGCAGCGTTGCTCTGCGGGGCTTGGCTGAAGCTTTCTTT	CSVALRGLAEAFF
-	-	TRBV6-5	TRBJ1-1	15	TGTGCCAGCAGTTATTACAGGGAGATAAGGACTGAAGCTTTCTTT	CASSYYREIRTEAFF
-	TRBD1	TRBV6-1	TRBJ1-4	13	TGTGCCACTACAGGGGCAACTAATGAAAAACTGTTTTTT	CATTGATNEKLFF
-	-	TRBV5-6	TRBJ2-6	17	TGTGCCAGCAGCTTGGATCAGTTAAACTCTGGGGCCAACGTCCTGACTTTC	CASSLDQLNSGANVLTF
once	TRBD1	TRBV5-6	TRBJ2-3	17	TGTGCCAGCAGCCCTACCAGGGGGCCTTTAAACACAGATACGCAGTATTTT	CASSPTRGPLNTDTQYF
few	TRBD1	TRBV7-8	TRBJ2-7	15	TGTGCCAGCAGCTTAGCGCCGGACAGGGTATCCGAGCAGTACTTC	CASSLAPDRVSEQYF
few	-	TRBV28	TRBJ2-7	14	TGTGCCAGCAGGCGGCAACGGAGCTCCTACGAGCAGTACTTC	CASRRQRSSYEQYF
once	-	TRBV5-1	TRBJ1-5	14	TGCGCCAGCAGCTTGGAAGCGGGGAATCAGCCCCAGCATTTT	CASSLEAGNQPQHF
few	-	TRBV7-2	TRBJ2-3	16	TGTGCCAGCAGCTCCTGGTCGTTGGGCGACACAGATACGCAGTATTTT	CASSSWSLGDTDTQYF
-	-	TRBV5-5	TRBJ2-4	15	TGTGCCAGCAGCACCCCGGACAGGCGGGGGGACATTCAGTACTTC	CASSTPDRRGDIQYF
-	TRBD2	TRBV11-2	TRBJ2-7	17	TGTGCCAGCAGCTTAGGGGTGGGACTAGCGGGGAGGTACGAGCAGTACTTC	CASSLGVGLAGRYEQYF
-	-	TRBV1	TRBJ2-1	17	-	CTSSLSWAAGSPHEQFF
-	-	TRBV10-3	TRBJ2-7	13	TGTGCCACCTCAGACAGGGGAGGGGTCGAGCAGTACTTC	CATSDRGGVEQYF
-	-	TRBV6-5	TRBJ2-1	13	TGTGCCAGCAGTTACTCGACATCCAATGAGCAGTTCTTC	CASSYSTSNEQFF
-	-	TRBV19	TRBJ1-1	15	TGTGCCAGTAGTATAGATATCCAGATGAACACTGAAGCTTTCTTT	CASSIDIQMNTEAFF
-	-	TRBV10-3	TRBJ1-3	16	TGTGCCATCAGTGAGTATGGCACCACCTCTGGAAACACCATATATTTT	CAISEYGTTSGNTIYF
-	-	TRBV2	TRBJ1-4	16	TGTGCCAGCAGCAACAGGGCACGGGCGGGAGGTGAAAAACTGTTTTTT	CASSNRARAGGEKLFF
-	-	TRBV7-2	TRBJ2-3	14	TGTGCCAGCAGCTTAGGGGGGACTCCAGATACGCAGTATTTT	CASSLGGTPDTQYF
-	-	TRBV7-2	TRBJ1-6	14	TGTGCCAGCAGCCCGGCGGATGTAAATTCACCCCTCCACTTT	CASSPADVNSPLHF
-	TRBD1	TRBV9	TRBJ2-7	14	TGTGCCAGCAGCGCCGGGACAGACCCCTACGAGCAGTACTTC	CASSAGTDPYEQYF
-	TRBD2	TRBV5-1	TRBJ2-1	18	TGCGCCAGCAGCTTGGCCGGCCTAGCGGGGGAAAACTACAATGAGCAGTTCTTC	CASSLAGLAGENYNEQFF
-	-	TRBV5-1	TRBJ1-4	14	TGCGCCAGCAGCTTGGGGGGCGGAAATGAAAAACTGTTTTTT	CASSLGGGNEKLFF
-	-	TRBV4-3	TRBJ2-5	15	TGCGCCAGCAGCCCCGGGGACAACACTCAAGAGACCCAGTACTTC	CASSPGDNTQETQYF
-	-	TRBV15	TRBJ2-1	13	TGTGCCACCAGCAGAGACGGCTACAATGAGCAGTTCTTC	CATSRDGYNEQFF
-	TRBD1	TRBV30	TRBJ1-5	15	TGTGCCTGGAGTGCCCAAGGACAGGGCAATCAGCCCCAGCATTTT	CAWSAQGQGNQPQHF
-	-	TRBV9	TRBJ2-1	12	TGTGCCAGCGGGCGCCCAGGCAATGAGCAGTTCTTC	CASGRPGNEQFF